This T cell receptor (beta chain) was observed in a study of CD8+ T cells in alopecia areata. Study-wide points: Tofacitinib significantly decreased scalp clonality and expanded CD8+ clones among top 100.

Looked up from germline, CDR1 is SGHTA and CDR2 is FQGNSA. The V gene end was trimmed by 5 bases and the J gene end by 4 bases; junction bases not matched to a gene: 12. The CDR3 runs to 17 residues. Details on this clone: Its antigen remains unknown.

Regarding treatment: oral pan-JAK inhibitor, 5-10 mg twice daily. Patients with alopecia areata provided lesional scalp punch biopsies as well as peripheral blood. RNA was isolated and reverse transcribed to cDNA, the sequencing template. Profiled with immunoSEQ multiplex PCR; TCRdb holds only in-frame clones, not every one. The sample includes 120,000 or so clones, 60% to 65% of them seen just once. This TCR was recovered from a human donor with alopecia areata. This sequence joins TRBV7-2 and TRBJ1-4, with 8 bases matching TRBD1. This material consisted of CD4+ T cells sorted from blood, taken at week 4, from a patient treated with tofacitinib. CDR3 sequence (DNA): TGTGCCAGCAGCAGGACAGGGTCCCCCCTTGGTAATGAAAAACTGTTTTTT. Translation: CASSRTGSPLGNEKLFF.